The clone carrying this T cell receptor (beta chain) showed up many times. The antigen remains unidentified. The source of the sample is a study of T-cell reconstitution after alpha-beta-depleted transplantation in children. Study observations and caveats: The main origin of T-cell counts and diversity one year after transplant was newly produced T cells. For some patients, TCRbeta diversity was high at day 60 because of recipient T cells and thymic progenitors that survived.

Preparation of the TCRbeta library was carried out with unique molecular identifiers. One entry per CDR3 protein results from TCRdb running MiXCR on the PCR reads. The table records about 300,000 distinct CDR3 sequences, roughly 8.2% of them present only once. V dropped 6 bases and J dropped 0 bases, with 8 bases sitting between them. There are 13 residues in the CDR3. CDR1 and CDR2 from the germline V gene are MNHNS and SASEGT. The origin of this receptor is a female patient aged 2-9 years who had a stem cell transplant for Fanconi anemia, so the T cells may come from the graft donor. The gene calls are TRBV6-1 and TRBJ1-1; unclear D gene. The sample in question was peripheral blood, obtained 360 days after TCRalphabeta/CD19-depleted stem cell transplant. The CDR3 bases are TGTGCCAGCAGCCAATACTTGAACACTGAAGCTTTCTTT. It yields the protein CASSQYLNTEAFF.